This section outlines one TCR beta chain sequence together with its context. What it binds is unknown. Germline V gene sequence: CDR1 MGHRA, CDR2 YSYEKL. CDR3 length: 16 amino acids. The J segment lost 5 bases and the V segment lost 1 base, leaving 7 bases of the junction unmatched. It was from 20,000 to 1,000,000 sorted cells, with 10%, 30% or 50% RNA, that naive CD8 libraries came. The source of the sample is a study of molecular identifiers for immune sequencing clone quantification. Study in general: Replicate RNA from approximately 20,000 or 100,000 naive CD8 T cells formed five aliquots; four were sequenced.

Study-wide points: Identical TCR molecules sharing a barcode could underestimate highly expanded clone sizes.

TCRdb recomputed calls from the PCR reads with MiXCR, one row per CDR3 protein. The sample lists about 640,000 distinct CDR3 sequences, just under 20% occurring once. This chain connects TRBV4-1 to TRBJ2-7; 11 bases map to TRBD2. Material for sequencing was naive CD8+ T cells from blood, with Jurkat cell RNA spiked in. The subset here: FACS-sorted CD8+CD4-CCR7+CD45RA+ naive T cells. The source of this sequence is a human donor in good health. Some libraries in this study had Jurkat cell RNA spiked in. CDR3 loop: CASSQVELAGADEQYF. The CDR3 DNA reads as TGCGCCAGCAGCCAAGTGGAACTAGCGGGAGCGGACGAGCAGTACTTC.